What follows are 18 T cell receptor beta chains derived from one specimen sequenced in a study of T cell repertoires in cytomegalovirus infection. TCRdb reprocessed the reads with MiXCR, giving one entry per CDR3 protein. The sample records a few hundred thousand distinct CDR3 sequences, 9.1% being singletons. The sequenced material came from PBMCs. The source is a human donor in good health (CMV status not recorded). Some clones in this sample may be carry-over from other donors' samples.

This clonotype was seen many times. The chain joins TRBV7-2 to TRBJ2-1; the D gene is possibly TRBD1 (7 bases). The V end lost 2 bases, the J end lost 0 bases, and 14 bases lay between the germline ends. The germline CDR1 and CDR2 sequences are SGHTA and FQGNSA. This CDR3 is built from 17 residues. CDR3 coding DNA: TGTGCCAGCAGCTTAAGGTTGCGGGACAGCTCCTACAATGAGCAGTTCTTC. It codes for CASSLRLRDSSYNEQFF.

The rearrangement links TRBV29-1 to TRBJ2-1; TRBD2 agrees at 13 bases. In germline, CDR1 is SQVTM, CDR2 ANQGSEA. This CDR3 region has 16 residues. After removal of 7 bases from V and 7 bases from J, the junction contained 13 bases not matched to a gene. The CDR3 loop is CSGGLLAGGSTNEQFF. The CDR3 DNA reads TGCAGCGGGGGGTTACTAGCGGGAGGGTCGACTAATGAGCAGTTCTTC.

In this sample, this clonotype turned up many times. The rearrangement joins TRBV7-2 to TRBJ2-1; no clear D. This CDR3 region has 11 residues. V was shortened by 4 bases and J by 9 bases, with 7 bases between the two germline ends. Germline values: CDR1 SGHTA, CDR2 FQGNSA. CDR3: CASSSRGEQFF. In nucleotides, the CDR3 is TGTGCCAGCAGCTCCCGCGGTGAGCAGTTCTTC. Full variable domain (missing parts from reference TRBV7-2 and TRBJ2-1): GAGVSQSPSNKVTEKGKDVELRCDPISGHTALYWYRQSLGQGLEFLIYFQGNSAPDKSGLPSDRFSAERTGGSVSTLTIQRTQQEDSAVYLCASSSRGEQFFGPGTRLTVL.

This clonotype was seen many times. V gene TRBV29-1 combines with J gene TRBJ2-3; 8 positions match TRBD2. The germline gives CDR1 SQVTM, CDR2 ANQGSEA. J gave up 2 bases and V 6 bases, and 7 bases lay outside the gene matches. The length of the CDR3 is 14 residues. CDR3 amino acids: CSVPGGGPTDTQYF. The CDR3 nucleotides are TGCAGCGTGCCCGGGGGGGGACCCACAGATACGCAGTATTTT.

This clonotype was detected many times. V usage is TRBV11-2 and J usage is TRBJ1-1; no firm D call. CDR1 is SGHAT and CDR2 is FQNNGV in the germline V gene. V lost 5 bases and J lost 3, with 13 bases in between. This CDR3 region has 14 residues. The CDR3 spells CASSLHLVDTEAFF. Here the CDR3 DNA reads TGTGCCAGCAGCCTGCATCTTGTGGACACTGAAGCTTTCTTT.

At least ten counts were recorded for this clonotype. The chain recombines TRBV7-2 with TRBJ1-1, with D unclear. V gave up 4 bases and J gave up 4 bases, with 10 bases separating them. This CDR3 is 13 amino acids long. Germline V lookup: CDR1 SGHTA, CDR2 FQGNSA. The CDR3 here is CASSSGLRTEAFF. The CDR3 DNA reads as TGTGCCAGCAGCTCAGGACTCCGCACTGAAGCTTTCTTT.

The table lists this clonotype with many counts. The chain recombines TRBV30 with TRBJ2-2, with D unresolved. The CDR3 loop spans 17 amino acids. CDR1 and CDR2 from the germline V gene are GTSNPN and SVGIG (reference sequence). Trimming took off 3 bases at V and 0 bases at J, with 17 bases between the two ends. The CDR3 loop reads CAWSQTLTIPNTGELFF. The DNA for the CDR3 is TGTGCCTGGAGCCAAACTCTGACGATACCGAACACCGGGGAGCTGTTTTTT.

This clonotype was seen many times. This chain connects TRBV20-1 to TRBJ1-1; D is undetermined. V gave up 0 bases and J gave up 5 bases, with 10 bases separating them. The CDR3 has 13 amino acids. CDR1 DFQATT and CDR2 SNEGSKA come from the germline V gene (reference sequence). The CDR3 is CSAREPGKTEAFF. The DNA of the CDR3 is TGCAGTGCTAGAGAACCAGGAAAGACTGAAGCTTTCTTT.

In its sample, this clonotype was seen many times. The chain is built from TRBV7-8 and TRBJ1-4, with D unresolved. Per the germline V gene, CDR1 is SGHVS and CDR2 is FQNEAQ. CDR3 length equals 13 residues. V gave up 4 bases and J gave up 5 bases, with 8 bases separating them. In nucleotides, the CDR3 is TGTGCCAGCAGCTCGGACCTCAATGAAAAACTGTTTTTT. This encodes CASSSDLNEKLFF.

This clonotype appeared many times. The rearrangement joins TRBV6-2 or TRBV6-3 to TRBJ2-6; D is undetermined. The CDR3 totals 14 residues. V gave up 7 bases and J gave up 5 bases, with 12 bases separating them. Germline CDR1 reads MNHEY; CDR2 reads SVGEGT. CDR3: CASTPVGWANVLTF. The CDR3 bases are TGTGCCAGCACGCCCGTGGGGTGGGCCAACGTCCTGACTTTC.

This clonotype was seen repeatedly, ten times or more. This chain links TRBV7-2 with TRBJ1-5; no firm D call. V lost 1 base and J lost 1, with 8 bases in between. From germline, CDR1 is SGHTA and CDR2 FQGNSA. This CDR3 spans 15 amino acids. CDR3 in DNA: TGTGCCAGCAGCTTAGTAGGCGAGAGCAATCAGCCCCAGCATTTT. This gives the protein CASSLVGESNQPQHF.

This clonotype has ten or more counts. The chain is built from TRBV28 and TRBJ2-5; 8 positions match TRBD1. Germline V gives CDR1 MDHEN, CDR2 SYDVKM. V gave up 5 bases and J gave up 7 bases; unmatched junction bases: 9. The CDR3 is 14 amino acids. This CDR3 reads CASSKQGVQRTQYF. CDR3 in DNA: TGTGCCAGCAGTAAACAGGGGGTCCAGCGGACCCAGTACTTC.

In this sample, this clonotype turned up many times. The CDR3 coding sequence is TGTGCCAGCAGCCAAGAGGACAACCTCAGATTAGAGCAGTACTTC. Encoded protein: CASSQEDNLRLEQYF. The gene calls are TRBV14 and TRBJ2-7; perhaps TRBD1 as D (5 bases). V lost 0 bases to trimming and J lost 7 bases, with 16 bases between them. This CDR3 spans 15 amino acids. The germline CDR1 and CDR2 sequences are SGHDN and FVKESK.

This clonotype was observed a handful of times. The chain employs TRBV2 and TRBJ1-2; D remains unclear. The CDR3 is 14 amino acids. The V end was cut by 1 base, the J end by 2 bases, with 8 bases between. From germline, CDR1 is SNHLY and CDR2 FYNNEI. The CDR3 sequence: CASSEGAENYGYTF. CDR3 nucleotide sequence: TGTGCCAGCAGTGAAGGTGCAGAAAACTATGGCTACACCTTC.

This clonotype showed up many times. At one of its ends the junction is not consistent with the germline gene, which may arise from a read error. CDR3 in DNA: TGTGCTAGCAGCTTCCGTACCCCGGGCCACTCCACCGGGGAGCTGTTTTTT. This sequence encodes CASSFRTPGHSTGELFF. The V gene is TRBV7-6, the J gene TRBJ2-2; D unclear. Germline V lookup: CDR1 SGHVS, CDR2 FNYEAQ. The CDR3 has 17 residues.

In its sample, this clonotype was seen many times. CDR3 amino acids: CASSFRTLNTEAFF. CDR3 bases: TGTGCCAGCAGTTTCAGGACATTGAACACTGAAGCTTTCTTT. The chain couples TRBV12-3 or TRBV12-4 to TRBJ1-1, with D tentatively TRBD1 (5 bases). V dropped 3 bases and J dropped 0 bases, with 8 bases sitting between them. The CDR3 is 14 residues long.

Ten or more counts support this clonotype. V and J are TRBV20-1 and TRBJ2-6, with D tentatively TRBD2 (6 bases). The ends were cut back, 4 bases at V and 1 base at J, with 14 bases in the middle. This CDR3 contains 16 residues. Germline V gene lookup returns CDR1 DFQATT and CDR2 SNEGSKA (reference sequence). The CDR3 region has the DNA TGCAGTGCTACTACAGCGGGTCAATCTGGGGCCAACGTCCTGACTTTC. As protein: CSATTAGQSGANVLTF.

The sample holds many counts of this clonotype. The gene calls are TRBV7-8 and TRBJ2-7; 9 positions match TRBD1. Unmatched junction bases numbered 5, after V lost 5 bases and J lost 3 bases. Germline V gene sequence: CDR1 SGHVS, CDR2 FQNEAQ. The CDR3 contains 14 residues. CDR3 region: CASSPGTGNYEQYF. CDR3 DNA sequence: TGTGCCAGCAGCCCCGGGACAGGGAACTACGAGCAGTACTTC.